A single sample gave rise to the 26 T cell receptor beta chains below, sequenced in a study of identical twins. A single record per CDR3 protein comes from TCRdb applying MiXCR to the 5' RACE reads. The repertoire consists of hundreds of thousands of distinct CDR3 sequences, with 15% to 20% occurring once and the leading ten covering about an eighth. This sample was also put to use in a study of T cells expressing NK-cell markers.

Material: PBMCs. These receptors were obtained from a woman aged 18-35 years in good health.

The rearrangement links TRBV20-1 to TRBJ1-2; 8 bases match TRBD1. This CDR3 spans 16 amino acids. The germline V gene encodes CDR1 DFQATT and CDR2 SNEGSKA (reference sequence). Trimming at V came to 2 bases and at J to 0 bases, leaving 8 bases not matched to a gene. The CDR3 here is CSARLTGGSANYGYTF. CDR3 coding DNA: TGCAGTGCTAGACTCACAGGGGGTTCAGCTAACTATGGCTACACCTTC.

The J gene is TRBJ2-7, the V gene TRBV5-8; no reliable D call. Trimming took 2 bases from V and 4 from J, leaving 16 bases between them. Germline-derived CDR1 and CDR2 are SGHTS and YDEGEE. The CDR3 consists of 15 residues. The CDR3 DNA sequence: TGTGCCAGCAGCTTAACGCAGAGACTCCTATACGAGCAGTACTTC. This codes for CASSLTQRLLYEQYF.

In this sample, this clonotype turned up a few times. J is TRBJ2-7 and V is TRBV7-2; D ambiguous. Germline V gene data show CDR1 as SGHTA and CDR2 as FQGNSA. The CDR3 runs to 15 residues. The V end was cut by 6 bases, the J end by 1 base, with 16 bases between. DNA for the CDR3: TGTGCCAGCAGTTATTCTGGCGGTGAGTCCTACGAGCAGTACTTC. Translating it yields CASSYSGGESYEQYF. Filled out from reference TRBV7-2 and TRBJ2-7, the complete variable domain reads GAGVSQSPSNKVTEKGKDVELRCDPISGHTALYWYRQSLGQGLEFLIYFQGNSAPDKSGLPSDRFSAERTGGSVSTLTIQRTQQEDSAVYLCASSYSGGESYEQYFGPGTRLTVT.

The chain carries TRBV27 and TRBJ2-7; 9 bases are shared with TRBD2. J gave up 4 bases and V 6 bases, and 13 bases lay outside the gene matches. This CDR3 has 16 amino acids. Looked up from germline, CDR1 is MNHEY and CDR2 is SMNVEV (reference sequence). The CDR3 nucleotides read TGTGCCAGCAGCCCCATAGCGGGAGAAGGGGCTTACGAGCAGTACTTC. Translated, it gives CASSPIAGEGAYEQYF.

The genes are TRBV20-1 and TRBJ1-5; D gene unclear. The V end was cut by 0 bases, the J end by 0 bases, with 6 bases between. Germline V gives CDR1 DFQATT, CDR2 SNEGSKA (reference sequence). This CDR3 has 14 amino acids. The chain's CDR3 is CSARDGYSNQPQHF. The CDR3 DNA is TGCAGTGCTAGAGACGGTTATAGCAATCAGCCCCAGCATTTT.

This clonotype came up a few times. The V call is TRBV29-1, the J call TRBJ2-1, with TRBD1 as a possible D gene (5 bases). Germline values: CDR1 SQVTM, CDR2 ANQGSEA. This CDR3 has 13 residues. V dropped 5 bases and J dropped 4 bases, with 12 bases sitting between them. The CDR3 bases are TGCAGCGTTCCGGACACCGATTACAATGAGCAGTTCTTC. It is translated as CSVPDTDYNEQFF.

The chain joins TRBV10-2 to TRBJ1-3; D not certain. The CDR3 is 11 amino acids. V was pared by 8 bases and J by 4 bases, with 6 bases between. The V gene's germline CDR1 is WSHSY and CDR2 SAAADI. CDR3: CASQRGNTIYF. The CDR3 coding sequence is TGCGCCAGCCAACGGGGAAACACCATATATTTT.

This clonotype was picked up a small number of times. The rearrangement joins TRBV5-1 to TRBJ1-5; D not resolved. Trimming stripped 0 bases from V and 9 bases from J, with 10 bases between. The CDR3 extends over 13 amino acids. Germline CDR1 and CDR2: SGHRS and YFSETQ. The CDR3: CASSLAVSGPQHF. The CDR3 nucleotides are TGCGCCAGCAGCTTGGCCGTGTCCGGGCCCCAGCATTTT.

In its sample, this clonotype was seen a few times. This chain joins TRBV20-1 and TRBJ2-2; possibly TRBD1 for D (5 bases). The CDR3 runs to 16 residues. Germline V CDR1 and CDR2: DFQATT, SNEGSKA (reference sequence). The V and J ends lost 2 bases and 2 bases respectively, with 15 bases between them. CDR3 residues: CSARSPQGENTGELFF. The CDR3 bases are TGCAGTGCTAGAAGTCCCCAGGGCGAAAACACCGGGGAGCTGTTTTTT.

This chain joins TRBV5-5 and TRBJ1-2, with TRBD1 matching 7 bases. The germline gives CDR1 SGHKS, CDR2 YYEKEE (reference sequence). The CDR3 is 16 residues long. With 2 bases clipped from V and 6 bases from J, the junction kept 13 bases outside the gene matches. CDR3 nucleotide sequence: TGTGCCAGCAGCTTCACATCCGGGACAGAGCGAAATGGCTACACCTTC. This gives the protein CASSFTSGTERNGYTF. Full variable domain (rest looked up from reference TRBV5-5 and TRBJ1-2): DAGVTQSPTHLIKTRGQQVTLRCSPISGHKSVSWYQQVLGQGPQFIFQYYEKEERGRGNFPDRFSARQFPNYSSELNVNALLLGDSALYLCASSFTSGTERNGYTFGSGTRLTVV.

This clonotype was observed a few times. The CDR3 protein is CASSLARDRIYEQYF. The CDR3 DNA is TGTGCCAGCAGCTTAGCGCGTGACAGGATCTACGAGCAGTACTTC. The chain combines TRBV7-8 with TRBJ2-7; tentative D call: TRBD1 (6 bases). The CDR3 loop spans 15 amino acids. CDR1 and CDR2 (germline): SGHVS, FQNEAQ. The V and J ends lost 0 bases and 3 bases respectively, with 12 bases between them.

V gene TRBV5-8 combines with J gene TRBJ2-5, with TRBD1 matching 9 bases. V shed 5 bases, J shed 5 bases, and the junction held 4 bases outside the gene matches. In germline, CDR1 is SGHTS, CDR2 YDEGEE. The CDR3 is 13 residues long. The CDR3 DNA reads TGTGCCAGCAGTGGGACAGGGCTTGAGACCCAGTACTTC. This sequence encodes CASSGTGLETQYF.

This clonotype was found once. The junction shows a germline mismatch at one end, possibly a read error. The rearrangement links TRBV12-3 or TRBV12-4 to TRBJ2-5; D might be TRBD1 (6 bases). There are 18 residues in the CDR3. The CDR3 DNA follows: TGTGCCTGCAGTTCCGCAGGCCACGGGACAAAAATACAAGAGACCCAGTACTTC. Translated: CACSSAGHGTKIQETQYF.

J is TRBJ2-1 and V is TRBV30, with D unclear. V gave up 0 bases and J gave up 0 bases, with 18 bases separating them. CDR1 is GTSNPN, CDR2 SVGIG, per germline (reference sequence). CDR3 size: 18 residues. The CDR3 is CAWSVRDRVSSSYNEQFF. The CDR3 region has the DNA TGTGCCTGGAGTGTACGAGATCGGGTCTCCAGCTCCTACAATGAGCAGTTCTTC.

The chain links TRBV19 to TRBJ1-6; D unclear. V lost 0 bases to trimming and J lost 4 bases, with 4 bases between them. Germline V gene sequence: CDR1 LNHDA, CDR2 SQIVND (reference sequence). The CDR3 spans 14 residues. The CDR3 here is CASSIEGYNSPLHF. In nucleotides, the CDR3 is TGTGCCAGTAGTATAGAAGGTTATAATTCACCCCTCCACTTT.

The CDR3 coding sequence is TGTGCCAGCAGCCAGGGACATTATAGCAATCAGCCCCAGCATTTT. This codes for CASSQGHYSNQPQHF. The chain uses TRBV3-1 and TRBJ1-5; D possibly corresponds to TRBD1 (6 bases). Trimming took off 3 bases at V and 0 bases at J, with 9 bases between the two ends. The germline V gene has CDR1 LGHDT and CDR2 YNNKEL (reference sequence). The CDR3 is 15 amino acids.

This clonotype has only a few counts. The V call is TRBV7-9, the J call TRBJ2-7; 11 nucleotides align to TRBD1. CDR1 is SEHNR, CDR2 FQNEAQ, per germline (reference sequence). The V and J ends lost 5 bases and 6 bases, in that order; junction bases with no gene match: 9. The CDR3 runs to 15 residues. The CDR3 loop reads CASSAGTGGGGEQYF. For the CDR3, the DNA is TGTGCCAGCAGCGCAGGGACAGGGGGTGGTGGCGAGCAGTACTTC.

The chain is built from TRBV29-1 and TRBJ2-5; TRBD2 agrees at 8 bases. There are 15 residues in the CDR3. CDR1 and CDR2 (germline): SQVTM, ANQGSEA. J was trimmed by 5 bases and V by 6 bases; bases with no gene match: 14. This CDR3 reads CSVGLVGVSAETQYF. The CDR3 DNA reads TGCAGCGTGGGACTAGTCGGGGTATCGGCGGAGACCCAGTACTTC.

This clonotype was counted between two and nine times. The rearrangement joins TRBV5-1 to TRBJ2-1; 16 bases line up with TRBD2. This CDR3 spans 17 amino acids. After removal of 4 bases from V and 4 bases from J, the junction contained 5 bases not matched to a gene. The germline gives CDR1 SGHRS, CDR2 YFSETQ. The CDR3 loop is CASSTLGLAGGYNEQFF. Here the CDR3 DNA reads TGCGCCAGCAGCACCCTGGGACTAGCGGGAGGGTACAATGAGCAGTTCTTC. The full variable domain, rest sourced from reference TRBV5-1 and TRBJ2-1, is KAGVTQTPRYLIKTRGQQVTLSCSPISGHRSVSWYQQTPGQGLQFLFEYFSETQRNKGNFPGRFSGRQFSNSRSEMNVSTLELGDSALYLCASSTLGLAGGYNEQFFGPGTRLTVL.

The chain couples TRBV10-3 to TRBJ2-5; 16 positions agree with TRBD2. Germline loops: CDR1 ENHRY, CDR2 SYGVKD. V lost 10 bases and J lost 5; bases outside the gene matches: 13. There are 17 residues in the CDR3. The chain's CDR3 is CATRGTSGRAAVETQYF. In DNA form, the CDR3 reads TGTGCCACGAGAGGGACTAGCGGGAGGGCCGCGGTGGAGACCCAGTACTTC.

J is TRBJ2-2 and V is TRBV20-1, with 7 bases matching TRBD2. This CDR3 contains 13 residues. With 4 bases clipped from V and 5 bases from J, the junction kept 4 bases outside the gene matches. CDR1 is DFQATT and CDR2 is SNEGSKA in the germline V gene (reference sequence). The CDR3 reads CSATSSGTGELFF. The CDR3 DNA follows: TGCAGTGCTACCTCTAGCGGAACCGGGGAGCTGTTTTTT.

This clonotype was counted many times. The chain joins TRBV3-1 to TRBJ2-1; 10 bases are shared with TRBD2. Germline CDR1 LGHDT, CDR2 YNNKEL (reference sequence). The CDR3 is made up of 17 amino acids. The junction had 9 bases not matched to a gene; V was cut back by 4 bases and J by 3 bases. The CDR3 DNA follows: TGTGCCAGCAGCCGTCCCCCTAGCGGGGGCCGCTACAATGAGCAGTTCTTC. Translating it yields CASSRPPSGGRYNEQFF.

This clonotype was recorded many times. This rearrangement joins TRBV12-3 or TRBV12-4 to TRBJ2-7, with D uncertain. CDR3 length equals 13 residues. V lost 3 bases and J lost 2, with 8 bases in between. CDR3 sequence (DNA): TGTGCCAGCAGTTTTGGCCCAACCTACGAGCAGTACTTC. Translating it yields CASSFGPTYEQYF.

The chain carries TRBV6-5 and TRBJ2-3; 9 bases align to TRBD1. The germline CDR1 and CDR2 sequences are MNHEY and SVGAGI. This CDR3 comprises 14 residues. Trimming cost V 2 bases and J 6 bases; bases outside gene matches: 3. DNA for the CDR3: TGTGCCAGCAGTTACGGGGACAGGGACGATACGCAGTATTTT. This translates into CASSYGDRDDTQYF.

The V and J genes are TRBV3-1 and TRBJ2-1; no clear D gene. The CDR3 is made up of 15 amino acids. Trimming stripped 3 bases from V and 4 bases from J, with 13 bases between. From germline, CDR1 is LGHDT and CDR2 YNNKEL (reference sequence). The CDR3: CASSQADLGYNEQFF. The DNA of the CDR3 is TGTGCCAGCAGCCAGGCCGACCTGGGGTACAATGAGCAGTTCTTC.

The rearrangement links TRBV12-3 or TRBV12-4 to TRBJ2-6; D is unresolved. This CDR3 is 13 amino acids long. V lost 7 bases to trimming and J lost 3 bases, with 7 bases between them. CDR3 DNA sequence: TGTGCCAGCACCATCTTTGGGGCCAACGTCCTGACTTTC. Protein: CASTIFGANVLTF.